A single sample gave rise to the 20 T cell receptor beta chains below, sequenced in a study of blood T cell repertoires in COVID-19. Method: immunoSEQ multiplex PCR; TCRdb's copy keeps in-frame clones and lacks some. This sample carries hundreds of thousands of clones, 80% to 90% of them seen once, and the ten largest clones take around 1.1%. The source material was PBMCs or T cells enriched from blood (not recorded which). The receptors shown here come from a man aged 25-45 years who had recovered from COVID-19.

The gene calls are TRBV9 and TRBJ2-7, with TRBD1 matching over 9 bases. Germline CDR1 is SGDLS and CDR2 is YYNGEE. The CDR3 loop spans 15 amino acids. The V and J ends lost 3 bases and 6 bases, in that order; junction bases with no gene match: 10. CDR3 DNA sequence: TGTGCCAGCAGCGCATCCACAGGGGGCTTTGGCGAGCAGTACTTC. Amino acid sequence: CASSASTGGFGEQYF.

V usage is TRBV5-1 and J usage is TRBJ1-5; possible D gene TRBD1, 6 bases. With 4 bases removed from V and 6 bases from J, the gap between germline ends came to 14 bases. Per the germline V gene, CDR1 is SGHRS and CDR2 is YFSETQ. The CDR3 has 14 residues. CDR3 sequence: CASSAMGAGQPQHF. The CDR3 DNA follows: TGCGCCAGCAGCGCGATGGGGGCGGGTCAGCCCCAGCATTTT.

The V gene is TRBV9, the J gene TRBJ2-7; possible D gene TRBD2, 6 bases. The V and J ends lost 4 bases and 0 bases respectively, with 14 bases between them. The CDR3 length is 15 residues. Germline CDR1 reads SGDLS; CDR2 reads YYNGEE. CDR3 protein: CASSPFGGSSYEQYF. CDR3 DNA: TGTGCCAGCAGCCCTTTTGGAGGGAGCTCCTACGAGCAGTACTTC.

The V call is TRBV4-2, the J call TRBJ2-2, with a weak D call TRBD1 (6 bases). The CDR3 runs 16 residues. V was pared by 1 base and J by 2 bases, with 11 bases between. The germline V gene encodes CDR1 LGHNA and CDR2 YNFKEQ. CDR3 coding DNA: TGTGCCAGCAGCCAAGTTCAGGGGCTAAACACCGGGGAGCTGTTTTTT. Protein: CASSQVQGLNTGELFF.

The rearrangement joins TRBV13 to TRBJ1-3; TRBD1 agrees at 7 bases. The J segment lost 0 bases and the V segment lost 0 bases, leaving 5 bases of the junction unmatched. The CDR3 is made up of 17 amino acids. Germline CDR1 is PRHDT and CDR2 is FYEKMQ (reference sequence). CDR3 DNA: TGTGCCAGCAGCTTAGGCTGGGGACAGATCTCTGGAAACACCATATATTTT. Its translation: CASSLGWGQISGNTIYF.

V is TRBV24-1 and J is TRBJ2-5, with a tentative D call TRBD1 (6 bases). Trimming left V 6 bases short and J 3 bases short, with 10 bases between. This CDR3 is built from 13 residues. The germline CDR1 and CDR2 sequences are KGHDR and SFDVKD. The DNA for the CDR3 is TGTGCCACCAGTACAGGGAGCAAAGAGACCCAGTACTTC. Its translation: CATSTGSKETQYF.

The chain is built from TRBV30 and TRBJ2-5, with D perhaps matching TRBD1 (6 bases). The V end lost 2 bases, the J end lost 4 bases, and 11 bases lay between the germline ends. The CDR3 runs 13 residues. The germline gives CDR1 GTSNPN, CDR2 SVGIG (reference sequence). The CDR3 here is CAWSTGFGETQYF. The CDR3 DNA reads TGTGCCTGGAGTACAGGGTTCGGAGAGACCCAGTACTTC.

The chain links TRBV9 to TRBJ2-3; TRBD2 aligns across 7 bases. Per germline, CDR1 SGDLS and CDR2 YYNGEE. V lost 0 bases to trimming and J lost 0 bases; unmatched junction nucleotides: 4. The CDR3 extends over 16 amino acids. CDR3 DNA: TGTGCCAGCAGCGTAGCAGCGGGGACTAGCACAGATACGCAGTATTTT. It encodes CASSVAAGTSTDTQYF.

The gene calls are TRBV28 and TRBJ1-1; tentative D call: TRBD1 (6 bases). There are 16 residues in the CDR3. V lost 1 base and J 0 bases, leaving 12 bases between the germline ends. Per germline, CDR1 MDHEN and CDR2 SYDVKM. DNA for the CDR3: TGTGCCAGCAGTTTATCTTTAGGGGGACTGAACACTGAAGCTTTCTTT. Amino acid sequence: CASSLSLGGLNTEAFF.

This chain links TRBV27 with TRBJ1-2; no reliable D call. This CDR3 is 15 amino acids long. CDR1 MNHEY and CDR2 SMNVEV come from the germline V gene (reference sequence). Deletions cut 0 bases from V and 5 bases from J, with 13 bases between. The CDR3: CASSLSWTGGYGYTF. The CDR3 region has the DNA TGTGCCAGCAGTTTATCCTGGACGGGAGGTTATGGCTACACCTTC.

V usage is TRBV3-1 (or the pseudogene TRBV3-2) and J usage is TRBJ2-5; 9 bases align to TRBD2. Trimming cost V 4 bases and J 5 bases; bases outside gene matches: 11. This CDR3 has 16 residues. CDR1 LGHDT and CDR2 YNNKEL come from the germline V gene (reference sequence). CDR3 in DNA: TGTGCCAGCAGCCCGACCACCGGGACTAGCATGGAGACCCAGTACTTC. It translates to CASSPTTGTSMETQYF.

The chain has TRBV7-8 and TRBJ2-7; tentative D call: TRBD1 (5 bases). Germline values: CDR1 SGHVS, CDR2 FQNEAQ. The CDR3 consists of 12 residues. Deletions cut 6 bases from V and 3 bases from J, with 9 bases between. CDR3 coding DNA: TGTGCCAGCAGTGCGCAGGGCTACGAGCAGTACTTC. Residues: CASSAQGYEQYF.

The J gene is TRBJ2-3, the V gene TRBV27, with 9 bases lining up with TRBD2. V shed 5 bases and J 6 bases; nucleotides not matched to a gene: 15. The CDR3 is 17 amino acids. CDR1 MNHEY and CDR2 SMNVEV come from the germline V gene (reference sequence). The DNA of the CDR3 is TGTGCCAGCAGTAACACCGGGACTAGCAGACCACTTGATACGCAGTATTTT. This codes for CASSNTGTSRPLDTQYF.

V and J are TRBV11-2 and TRBJ2-7; tentative D call: TRBD2 (5 bases). Trimming removed 5 bases from V and 1 base from J, with 12 bases in between. CDR1 and CDR2 from the germline V gene are SGHAT and FQNNGV. This CDR3 comprises 14 residues. The CDR3 DNA follows: TGTGCCAGCAGCCTAGGACTCATTTCCTACGAGCAGTACTTC. Translation gives CASSLGLISYEQYF.

The CDR3 nucleotides read TGTGCCAGCAGTGACGGGTCGGATACGCAGTATTTT. It codes for CASSDGSDTQYF. The chain combines TRBV6-1 with TRBJ2-3; unclear D gene. The germline CDR1 and CDR2 sequences are MNHNS and SASEGT. Trimming removed 3 bases from V and 6 bases from J, with 7 bases in between. The CDR3 length is 12 residues.

The chain carries TRBV5-5 and TRBJ1-2; 9 positions match TRBD1. Germline lookup yields CDR1 SGHKS and CDR2 YYEKEE (reference sequence). V lost 6 bases and J lost 8; bases outside the gene matches: 8. The CDR3 is 13 amino acids. DNA for the CDR3: TGTGCCAGCAATACATGGACAGGGGAAGGCTACACCTTC. Residues: CASNTWTGEGYTF.

The chain combines TRBV19 with TRBJ1-4, with D possibly matching TRBD1 (6 bases). The CDR3 contains 14 residues. Deletions cut 2 bases from V and 6 bases from J, with 10 bases between. The germline V gene encodes CDR1 LNHDA and CDR2 SQIVND (reference sequence). The CDR3 sequence: CASSITAGDEKLFF. As DNA, the CDR3 is TGTGCCAGTAGTATAACGGCAGGGGATGAAAAACTGTTTTTT. The variable domain in full, with the rest retrieved from reference TRBV19 and TRBJ1-4, is DGGITQSPKYLFRKEGQNVTLSCEQNLNHDAMYWYRQDPGQGLRLIYYSQIVNDFQKGDIAEGYSVSREKKESFPLTVTSAQKNPTAFYLCASSITAGDEKLFFGSGTQLSVL.

The chain combines TRBV7-9 with TRBJ1-2, with D possibly being TRBD1 (6 bases). This CDR3 has 12 residues. Trimming removed 3 bases at V and 8 bases at J, with 10 bases between. Germline V gives CDR1 SEHNR, CDR2 FQNEAQ (reference sequence). DNA for the CDR3: TGTGCCAGCAGCTTGGACAGCCAAGGCTACACCTTC. Translated: CASSLDSQGYTF.

The J gene is TRBJ1-3, the V gene TRBV28; 11 positions agree with TRBD1. The germline V gene has CDR1 MDHEN and CDR2 SYDVKM. This CDR3 region has 14 residues. V shed 8 bases, J shed 4 bases, and the junction held 4 bases outside the gene matches. For the CDR3, the DNA is TGTGCCAGCGGACAGGGGGCTTGGGGAAACACCATATATTTT. Residues: CASGQGAWGNTIYF.

J is TRBJ2-3 and V is TRBV4-1; weak D call: TRBD2 (6 bases). The CDR3 is 15 residues long. The V and J ends lost 1 base and 2 bases respectively, with 10 bases between them. Germline CDR1 is MGHRA and CDR2 is YSYEKL. Here the CDR3 reads CASSQVLADTDTQYF. In DNA form, the CDR3 reads TGCGCCAGCAGCCAAGTTTTAGCGGACACAGATACGCAGTATTTT.